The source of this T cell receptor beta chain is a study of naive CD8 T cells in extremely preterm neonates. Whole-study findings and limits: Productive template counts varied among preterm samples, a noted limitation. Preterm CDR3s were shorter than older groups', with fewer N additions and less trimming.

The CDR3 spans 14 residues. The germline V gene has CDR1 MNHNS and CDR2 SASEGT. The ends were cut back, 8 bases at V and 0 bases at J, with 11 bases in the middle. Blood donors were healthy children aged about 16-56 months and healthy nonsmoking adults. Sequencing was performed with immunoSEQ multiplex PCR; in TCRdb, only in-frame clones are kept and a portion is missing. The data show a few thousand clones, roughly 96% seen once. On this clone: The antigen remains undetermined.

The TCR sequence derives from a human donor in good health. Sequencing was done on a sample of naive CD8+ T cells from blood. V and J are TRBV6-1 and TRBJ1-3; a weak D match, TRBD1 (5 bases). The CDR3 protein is CASSTVLSGNTIYF. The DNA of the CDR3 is TGTGCCAGCTCGACAGTGCTCTCTGGAAACACCATATATTTT.